Listed below are T cell receptor beta chains from one sample, sequenced in a study of post-analysis software for immune sequencing data. TCRdb called the PCR reads again in MiXCR, with one record for every CDR3 protein. Of around 700,000 distinct CDR3 sequences detected, 59% appear once; the ten largest clones hold around 11%. Sequencing was performed on blood. The receptors stem from a girl aged 2 to 9 with multiple sclerosis. Both conserved end residues are part of each CDR3. Each record gives: clone size, V gene, D gene, J gene, CDR3 protein, CDR3 DNA. A D gene is named only where the DNA matches it firmly. Not every row has a clone size; where given, it reads once, few, many or a size class.

few,TRBV18,-,TRBJ2-3,CVSSPMSGRDTQYF,TGTGTCAGCTCACCAATGTCGGGCAGAGATACGCAGTATTTT
-,TRBV20-1,-,TRBJ2-3,CSAGTYGDTQYF,TGCAGTGCTGGGACTTATGGGGATACGCAGTATTTT
-,TRBV29-1,TRBD1,TRBJ2-7,CSVRRGPYEQYF,TGCAGCGTTCGAAGGGGGCCGTACGAGCAGTACTTC
-,TRBV6-6,-,TRBJ2-7,CASSTLGVDERYF,TGTGCCAGCAGTACCCTAGGTGTGGACGAGCGGTACTTC
-,TRBV24-1,TRBD1,TRBJ2-1,CATSDPQGAVSSNEQFF,TGTGCCACCAGTGATCCACAGGGGGCGGTATCCTCAAACGAGCAGTTCTTC
few,TRBV5-5,-,TRBJ2-7,CASSLDWGIEQYF,TGTGCCAGCAGCTTGGATTGGGGTATCGAGCAGTACTTC
-,TRBV20-1,-,TRBJ2-7,CSARDPRRYSYEQYF,TGCAGTGCTAGAGATCCAAGACGGTACTCCTACGAGCAGTACTTC
-,TRBV14,TRBD1,TRBJ1-2,CASSLRFDREGYTF,TGTGCCAGCAGCCTCCGATTCGACAGGGAAGGCTACACCTTC
-,TRBV5-1,-,TRBJ2-1,CASSLGPYPNEQFF,TGCGCCAGCAGCTTGGGACCCTACCCCAATGAGCAGTTCTTC
-,TRBV4-1,TRBD1,TRBJ2-1,CASSPGGRYNEQFF,TGCGCCAGCAGCCCAGGGGGCAGATACAATGAGCAGTTCTTC
-,TRBV29-1,TRBD2,TRBJ2-3,CSVRRLARLIDTQYF,TGCAGCGTTCGGAGACTAGCGCGACTCATAGATACGCAGTATTTT
many,TRBV6-1,TRBD1,TRBJ2-5,CASSAGTGGAETQYF,TGTGCCAGCAGTGCCGGGACAGGGGGCGCCGAGACCCAGTACTTC
-,TRBV11-2,-,TRBJ1-6,CASSLDPGGSPLHF,TGTGCCAGCAGCTTAGATCCCGGGGGATCACCCCTCCACTTT
-,TRBV20-1,-,TRBJ2-3,CSARSPVGGSTDTQYF,TGCAGTGCTAGATCCCCCGTAGGGGGGTCCACAGATACGCAGTATTTT
once,TRBV12-3/TRBV12-4,-,TRBJ2-1,CASSDGTNNEQFF,TGTGCCAGCAGTGATGGGACCAACAATGAGCAGTTCTTC
few,TRBV12-3/TRBV12-4,-,TRBJ1-1,CASSQGVEAFF,TGTGCCAGCAGTCAAGGTGTTGAAGCTTTCTTT
-,TRBV7-9,-,TRBJ1-2,CASSPGTTLVGRYTF,TGTGCCAGCAGCCCCGGGACAACCCTCGTTGGGCGCTACACCTTC
-,TRBV6-2/TRBV6-3,-,TRBJ2-5,CASSLLVLETQYF,TGTGCCAGCAGTTTGCTAGTATTGGAGACCCAGTACTTC
-,TRBV5-6,-,TRBJ1-2,CASSLDRLTGHYGYTF,TGTGCCAGCAGCTTGGACCGGTTGACAGGTCACTATGGCTACACCTTC
few,TRBV12-3/TRBV12-4,-,TRBJ2-6,CASRQGGANVLTF,TGTGCCAGCAGGCAGGGGGGGGCCAACGTCCTGACTTTC
few,TRBV20-1,-,TRBJ2-1,CSARKAQGTKYEQFF,TGCAGTGCTAGAAAGGCGCAGGGGACTAAGTATGAGCAGTTCTTC
-,TRBV5-1,-,TRBJ2-7,CASSATRGYEQYF,TGCGCCAGCAGCGCAACCAGGGGCTACGAGCAGTACTTC
-,TRBV10-3,-,TRBJ2-1,CAISERKVLTHNEQFF,TGTGCCATCAGTGAGCGGAAGGTCTTGACACACAATGAGCAGTTCTTC
-,TRBV6-5,-,TRBJ1-2,CASSYSTPTGTKEDGYTF,TGTGCCAGCAGTTACTCGACTCCGACAGGCACCAAGGAGGATGGCTACACCTTC